This TCR beta chain comes out of a study of OX40 agonist ivuxolimab in advanced cancers. The CDR3 length is 14 residues. Germline V lookup: CDR1 PRHDT, CDR2 FYEKMQ (reference sequence). The V end was cut by 1 base, the J end by 0 bases, with 7 bases between. Libraries were prepared by immunoSEQ multiplex PCR; TCRdb keeps only in-frame clonotypes and omits some of them. The table shows under 45,000 clones, with roughly 84% occurring only once. Sequencing was performed on CD4+ or CD8+ T cells sorted from blood, taken in a trial of the OX40 agonist ivuxolimab. The receptor's source is an adult with an advanced solid tumor such as melanoma, head and neck, liver or kidney cancer. The chain is built from TRBV13 and TRBJ2-7; D unclear. CDR3 DNA sequence: TGTGCCAGCAGCTTAGACATCGACTCCTACGAGCAGTACTTC. Its translation: CASSLDIDSYEQYF.